This TCR beta chain was recorded in a study of CD8 T cells in Susac syndrome. This CDR3 comprises 15 residues. CDR1 is MNHEY, CDR2 SMNVEV, per germline (reference sequence). Trimming cost V 4 bases and J 2 bases; bases outside gene matches: 7. CD8+ and CD4+ T cells circulating in blood were sequenced for TCR beta. TEMRA cells were FACS-enriched, unlike CD8+ and CD4+ T cells, which were negatively isolated. The RNA, roughly 0.45 to 1 ug, was put through reverse transcription using random hexamers. Amplification of TCR beta CDR3 spanned 54 Vbeta and 13 Jbeta via immunoSEQ multiplex PCR. MiXCR was run by TCRdb on the immunoSEQ multiplex PCR reads, yielding one entry per CDR3 protein. The sample includes a few hundred thousand distinct CDR3 sequences, about nine tenths of them seen just once.

Sequences were obtained from CD8+ T cells from PBMCs. J is TRBJ2-5 and V is TRBV27; 7 bases map to TRBD1. This TCR derives from a human donor with multiple sclerosis. The CDR3: CASSSGTVKQETQYF. The CDR3 DNA reads TGTGCCAGCAGTTCCGGGACAGTTAAACAAGAGACCCAGTACTTC.